This T cell receptor (beta chain) was retrieved from a study of cytomegalovirus exposure and HLA in healthy donors. PCR was performed using 60 Vbeta and 13 Jbeta primers. Assay: immunoSEQ multiplex PCR; the TCRdb copy retains only in-frame clones and omits some. Of approximately 210,000 clones in the sample, approximately 86% were seen once. Germline CDR1 is KGHSH and CDR2 is LQKENI. CDR3 length: 13 amino acids. The germline V and J ends were trimmed by 6 bases and 3 bases, with 11 bases remaining between them. Sequencing input: PBMCs. The chain uses TRBV18 and TRBJ1-1; D is possibly TRBD1 (6 bases). The receptor's source is a woman aged 18-29 years in good health and CMV-seronegative. This CDR3 reads CASSSGGHTEAFF. The CDR3 nucleotides read TGTGCCAGCTCGTCGGGGGGGCACACTGAAGCTTTCTTT.